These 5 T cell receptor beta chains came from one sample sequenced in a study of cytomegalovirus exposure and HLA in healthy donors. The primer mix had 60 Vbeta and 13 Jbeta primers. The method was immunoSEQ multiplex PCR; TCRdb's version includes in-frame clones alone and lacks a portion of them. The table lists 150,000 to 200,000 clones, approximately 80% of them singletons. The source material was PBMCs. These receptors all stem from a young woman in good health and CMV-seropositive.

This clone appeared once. The CDR3 here is CASSQVHRENIQYF. The CDR3 DNA follows: TGCGCCAGCAGCCAAGTGCACCGGGAAAACATTCAGTACTTC. The J gene is TRBJ2-4, the V gene TRBV4-3; D ambiguous. This CDR3 is built from 14 residues. V was pared by 1 base and J by 5 bases, with 9 bases between. Germline lookup yields CDR1 LGHNA and CDR2 YSLEER.

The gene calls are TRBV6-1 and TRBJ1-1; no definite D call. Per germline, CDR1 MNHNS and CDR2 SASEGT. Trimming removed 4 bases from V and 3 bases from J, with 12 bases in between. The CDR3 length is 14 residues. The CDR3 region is CASSVDWDYTEAFF. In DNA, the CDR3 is TGTGCCAGCAGTGTGGACTGGGATTACACTGAAGCTTTCTTT.

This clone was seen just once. The CDR3 loop is CASSIGRQFEAFF. CDR3 DNA: TGTGCCAGTAGTATAGGGAGACAGTTTGAAGCTTTCTTT. The V call is TRBV19, the J call TRBJ1-1; tentative D call: TRBD1 (5 bases). Germline-derived CDR1 and CDR2 are LNHDA and SQIVND (reference sequence). V was shortened by 1 base and J by 7 bases, with 10 bases between the two germline ends. The CDR3 consists of 13 residues. Drawing the rest from reference TRBV19 and TRBJ1-1, the complete variable domain is DGGITQSPKYLFRKEGQNVTLSCEQNLNHDAMYWYRQDPGQGLRLIYYSQIVNDFQKGDIAEGYSVSREKKESFPLTVTSAQKNPTAFYLCASSIGRQFEAFFGQGTRLTVV.

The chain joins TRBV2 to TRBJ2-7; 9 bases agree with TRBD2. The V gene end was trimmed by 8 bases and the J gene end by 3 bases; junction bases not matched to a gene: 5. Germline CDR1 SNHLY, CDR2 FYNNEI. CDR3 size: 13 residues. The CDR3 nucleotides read TGTGCCAGCCGGGGTAGCGGGAGCTACGAGCAGTACTTC. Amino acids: CASRGSGSYEQYF.

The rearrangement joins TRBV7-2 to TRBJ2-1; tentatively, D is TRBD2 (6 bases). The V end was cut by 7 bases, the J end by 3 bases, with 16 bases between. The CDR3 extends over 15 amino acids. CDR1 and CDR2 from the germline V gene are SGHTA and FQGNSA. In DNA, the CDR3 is TGTGCCAGCACCCCAGCGCGGGGCCGCTACAATGAGCAGTTCTTC. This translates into CASTPARGRYNEQFF.